Sequencing of this T cell receptor beta chain was carried out in a study of neurological immune-mediated disorders. The sample holds many counts of this clonotype. Antigen unknown. Germline values: CDR1 SGHRS, CDR2 YFSETQ. Trimming shortened V by 0 bases and J by 4 bases, and 13 bases separated the two germline ends. The CDR3 contains 15 residues. Study-wide results and limits: Expanded clones shared no identical CDR3 amino acid sequences across subjects, which suggested private TCR-beta repertoires in all groups. The greatest degree of TCR clonal expansion was observed in HTLV-1-associated myelopathy, with the lowest in multiple sclerosis, below that of healthy controls.

The cDNA was generated through 5'RACE incorporating 10-nucleotide random UMIs. TCRdb processed the 5' RACE reads anew with MiXCR; each CDR3 protein has one entry. The table records more than 30,000 distinct CDR3 sequences, approximately 4.5% of them present only once. The TCR comes from a man aged 18 to 35 in good health. Source material: PBMCs. The chain employs TRBV5-1 and TRBJ1-2; D possibly corresponds to TRBD1 (5 bases). CDR3: CASSLAVGGTYGYTF. CDR3 DNA sequence: TGCGCCAGCAGCTTGGCCGTGGGGGGGACCTATGGCTACACCTTC.